This TCR beta chain was retrieved from a study of blood T cell repertoires in COVID-19. Across the whole study: Sources were T cells, B-cell-depleted T cells, or PBMCs; the material itself was cDNA or gDNA.

TCRdb's copy holds only in-frame clones and misses some; the assay was immunoSEQ multiplex PCR. The table shows a few hundred thousand clones, with approximately 90% occurring only once. The germline V gene encodes CDR1 LGHDT and CDR2 YNNKEL (reference sequence). V dropped 3 bases and J dropped 2 bases, with 10 bases sitting between them. This CDR3 contains 14 residues. Sequencing used peripheral blood. The sequence was collected from a woman aged 50 to 65 with COVID-19, enrolled during active disease. V usage is TRBV3-1 (or the pseudogene TRBV3-2) and J usage is TRBJ1-1, with D maybe TRBD1 (6 bases). Written as DNA, the CDR3 is TGTGCCAGCAGCCAGAGGACAGATAACACTGAAGCTTTCTTT. This translates into CASSQRTDNTEAFF.